This T cell receptor (beta chain) was observed in a study of T-cell reconstitution after alpha-beta-depleted transplantation in children. This clonotype was detected only a few times. Unique molecular identifiers were incorporated when the TCRbeta library was constructed. TCRdb fed the PCR reads into MiXCR, producing one record per CDR3 protein. The sample yields roughly 500,000 distinct CDR3 sequences, about 31% seen once. The source was PBMCs from the stem cell graft donor, collected from the stem cell graft. The TCR sequence derives from a human donor who donated a stem cell graft to a child with aplastic anemia.

The CDR3 loop reads CASSLMGHRSQETQYF. The CDR3 DNA is TGTGCCAGCAGCTTAATGGGACACAGATCCCAAGAGACCCAGTACTTC. J is TRBJ2-5 and V is TRBV11-2; perhaps TRBD1 as D (6 bases). From germline, CDR1 is SGHAT and CDR2 FQNNGV. V lost 2 bases and J lost 1, with 14 bases in between. The CDR3 spans 16 residues.